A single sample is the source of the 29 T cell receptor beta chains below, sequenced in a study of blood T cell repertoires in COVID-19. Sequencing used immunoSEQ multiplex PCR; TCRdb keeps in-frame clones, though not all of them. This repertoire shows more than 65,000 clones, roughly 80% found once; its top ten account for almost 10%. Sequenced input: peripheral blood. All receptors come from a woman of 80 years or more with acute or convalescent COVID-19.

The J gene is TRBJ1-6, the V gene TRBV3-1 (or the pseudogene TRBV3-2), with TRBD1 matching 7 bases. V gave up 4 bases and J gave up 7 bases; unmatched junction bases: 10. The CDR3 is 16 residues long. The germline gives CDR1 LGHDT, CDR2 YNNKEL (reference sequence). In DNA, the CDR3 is TGTGCCAGCAGCCCTCACCCGGGACAGAGAAATTCACCCCTCCACTTT. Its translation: CASSPHPGQRNSPLHF.

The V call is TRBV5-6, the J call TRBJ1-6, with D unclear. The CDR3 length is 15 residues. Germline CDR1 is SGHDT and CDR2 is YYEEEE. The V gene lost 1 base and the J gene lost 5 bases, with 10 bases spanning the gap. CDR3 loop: CASSLRGGNNSPLHF. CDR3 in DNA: TGTGCCAGCAGCTTGCGCGGAGGAAATAATTCACCCCTCCACTTT.

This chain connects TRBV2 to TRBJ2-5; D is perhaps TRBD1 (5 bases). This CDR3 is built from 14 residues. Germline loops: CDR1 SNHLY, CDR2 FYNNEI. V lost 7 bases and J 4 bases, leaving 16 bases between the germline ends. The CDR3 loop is CASTDRGSRETQYF. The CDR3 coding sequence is TGTGCCAGCACCGATAGGGGTAGTAGAGAGACCCAGTACTTC.

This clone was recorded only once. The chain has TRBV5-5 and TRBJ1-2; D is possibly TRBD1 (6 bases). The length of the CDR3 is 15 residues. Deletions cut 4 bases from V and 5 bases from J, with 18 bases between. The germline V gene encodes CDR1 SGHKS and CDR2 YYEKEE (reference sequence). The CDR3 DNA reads TGTGCCAGCAGCCCATCTGGGGGCATTAGTTATGGCTACACCTTC. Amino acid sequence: CASSPSGGISYGYTF.

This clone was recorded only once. CDR3: CASSLGRATDTQYF. CDR3 DNA sequence: TGTGCCAGCAGCTTAGGCAGGGCGACAGATACGCAGTATTTT. The chain links TRBV5-5 to TRBJ2-3; D may be TRBD1 (5 bases). Trimming took 2 bases from V and 3 from J, leaving 10 bases between them. This CDR3 spans 14 amino acids. Per the germline V gene, CDR1 is SGHKS and CDR2 is YYEKEE (reference sequence).

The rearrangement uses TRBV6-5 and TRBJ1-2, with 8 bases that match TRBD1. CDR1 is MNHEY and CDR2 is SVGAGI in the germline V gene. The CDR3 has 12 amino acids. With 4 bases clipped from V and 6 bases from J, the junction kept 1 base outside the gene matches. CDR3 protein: CASSLTGDGYTF. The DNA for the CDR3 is TGTGCCAGCAGTTTGACAGGGGATGGCTACACCTTC.

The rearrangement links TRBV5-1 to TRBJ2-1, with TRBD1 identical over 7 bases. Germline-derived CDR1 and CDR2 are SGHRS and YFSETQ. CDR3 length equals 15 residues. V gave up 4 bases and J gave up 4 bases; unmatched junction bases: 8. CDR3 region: CASSADRATYNEQFF. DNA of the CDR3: TGCGCCAGCAGCGCCGACAGGGCTACTTACAATGAGCAGTTCTTC.

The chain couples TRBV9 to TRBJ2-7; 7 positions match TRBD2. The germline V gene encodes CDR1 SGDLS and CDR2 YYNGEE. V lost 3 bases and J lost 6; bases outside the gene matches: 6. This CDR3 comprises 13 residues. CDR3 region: CASSAGGSSEQYF. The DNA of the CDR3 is TGTGCCAGCAGCGCCGGGGGGTCGAGCGAGCAGTACTTC.

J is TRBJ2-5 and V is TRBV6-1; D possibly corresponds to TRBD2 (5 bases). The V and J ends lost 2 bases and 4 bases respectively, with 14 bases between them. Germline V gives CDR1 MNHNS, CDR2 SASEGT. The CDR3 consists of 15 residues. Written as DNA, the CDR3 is TGTGCCAGCAGTGAACGTGGGGAGCTGGGAGAGACCCAGTACTTC. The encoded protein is CASSERGELGETQYF.

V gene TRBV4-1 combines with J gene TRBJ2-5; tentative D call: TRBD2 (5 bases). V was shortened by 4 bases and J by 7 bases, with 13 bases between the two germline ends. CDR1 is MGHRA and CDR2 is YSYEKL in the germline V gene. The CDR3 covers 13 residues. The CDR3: CASSLREGRTQYF. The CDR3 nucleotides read TGCGCCAGCAGCCTTCGTGAAGGGAGGACCCAGTACTTC.

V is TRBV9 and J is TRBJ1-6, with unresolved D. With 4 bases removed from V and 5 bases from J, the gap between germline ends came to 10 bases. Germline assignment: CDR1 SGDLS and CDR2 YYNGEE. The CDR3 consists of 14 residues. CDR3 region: CASSPWGDNSPLHF. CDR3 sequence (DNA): TGTGCCAGCAGCCCTTGGGGAGATAATTCACCCCTCCACTTT.

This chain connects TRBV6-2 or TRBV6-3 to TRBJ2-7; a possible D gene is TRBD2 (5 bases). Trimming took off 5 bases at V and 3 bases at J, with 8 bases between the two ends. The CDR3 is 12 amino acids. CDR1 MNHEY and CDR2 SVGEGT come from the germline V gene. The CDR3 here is CASSNRGYEQYF. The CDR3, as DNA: TGTGCCAGCAGTAATCGGGGCTACGAGCAGTACTTC.

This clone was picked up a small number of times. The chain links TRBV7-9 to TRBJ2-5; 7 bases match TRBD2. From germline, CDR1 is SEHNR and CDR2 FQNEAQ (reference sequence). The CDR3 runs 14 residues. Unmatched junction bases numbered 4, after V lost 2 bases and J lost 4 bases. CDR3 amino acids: CASSLLASGETQYF. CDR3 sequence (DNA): TGTGCCAGCAGCTTATTGGCTAGCGGAGAGACCCAGTACTTC.

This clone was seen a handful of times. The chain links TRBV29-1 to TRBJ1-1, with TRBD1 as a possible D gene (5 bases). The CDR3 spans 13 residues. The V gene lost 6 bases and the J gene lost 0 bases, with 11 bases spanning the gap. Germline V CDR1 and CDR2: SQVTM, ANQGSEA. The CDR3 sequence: CSVDDRLNTEAFF. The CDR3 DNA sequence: TGCAGCGTCGACGACAGATTGAACACTGAAGCTTTCTTT.

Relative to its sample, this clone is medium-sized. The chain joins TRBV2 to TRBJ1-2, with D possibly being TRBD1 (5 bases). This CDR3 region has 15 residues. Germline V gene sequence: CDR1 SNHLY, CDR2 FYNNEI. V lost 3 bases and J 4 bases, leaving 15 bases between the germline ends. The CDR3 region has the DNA TGTGCCAGCAGTGACCCAGGGTGGAGTAGCTATGGCTACACCTTC. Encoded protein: CASSDPGWSSYGYTF.

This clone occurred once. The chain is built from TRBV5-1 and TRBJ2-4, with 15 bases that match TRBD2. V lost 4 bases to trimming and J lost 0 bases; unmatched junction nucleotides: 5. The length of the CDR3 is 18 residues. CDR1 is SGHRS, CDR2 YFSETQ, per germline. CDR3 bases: TGCGCCAGCAGCGGGACTAGCGGGGGGCTTTTAGCCAAAAACATTCAGTACTTC. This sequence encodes CASSGTSGGLLAKNIQYF.

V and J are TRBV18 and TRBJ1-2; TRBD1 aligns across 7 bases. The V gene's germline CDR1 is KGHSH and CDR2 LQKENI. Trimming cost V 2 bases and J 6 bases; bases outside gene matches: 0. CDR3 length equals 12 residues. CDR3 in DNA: TGTGCCAGCTCACCAGACAGGGATGGCTACACCTTC. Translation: CASSPDRDGYTF.

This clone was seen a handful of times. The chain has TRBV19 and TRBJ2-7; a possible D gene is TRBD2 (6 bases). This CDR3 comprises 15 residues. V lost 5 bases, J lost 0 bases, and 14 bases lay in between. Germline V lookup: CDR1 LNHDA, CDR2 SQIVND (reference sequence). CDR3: CASSQGTPSSYEQYF. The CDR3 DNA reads TGTGCCAGTAGTCAAGGGACTCCGAGCTCCTACGAGCAGTACTTC.

In nucleotides, the CDR3 is TGCACCAGCAGCCCTTTGGGGCGGGGGGGTGACACAGATACGCAGTATTTT. This gives the protein CTSSPLGRGGDTDTQYF. The V call is TRBV1, the J call TRBJ2-3; the D call TRBD2 from the table was never checked on the DNA. TRBV1 is annotated as a pseudogene. This CDR3 contains 17 residues.

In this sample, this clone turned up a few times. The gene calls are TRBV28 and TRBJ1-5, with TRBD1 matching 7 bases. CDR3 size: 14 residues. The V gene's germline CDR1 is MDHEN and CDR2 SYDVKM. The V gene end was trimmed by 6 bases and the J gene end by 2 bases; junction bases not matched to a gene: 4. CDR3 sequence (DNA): TGTGCCAGCAGGAGACAGGGAGGCAATCAGCCCCAGCATTTT. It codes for CASRRQGGNQPQHF. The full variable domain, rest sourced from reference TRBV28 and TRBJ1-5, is DVKVTQSSRYLVKRTGEKVFLECVQDMDHENMFWYRQDPGLGLRLIYFSYDVKMKEKGDIPEGYSVSREKKERFSLILESASTNQTSMYLCASRRQGGNQPQHFGDGTRLSIL.

This CDR3 is CASRGTGDNQPQHF. The CDR3 region has the DNA TGTGCCAGCAGGGGGACAGGGGACAATCAGCCCCAGCATTTT. This rearrangement joins TRBV6-5 to TRBJ1-5; 10 positions agree with TRBD1. This CDR3 spans 14 amino acids. V shed 6 bases and J 3 bases; nucleotides not matched to a gene: 2. Germline V lookup: CDR1 MNHEY, CDR2 SVGAGI.

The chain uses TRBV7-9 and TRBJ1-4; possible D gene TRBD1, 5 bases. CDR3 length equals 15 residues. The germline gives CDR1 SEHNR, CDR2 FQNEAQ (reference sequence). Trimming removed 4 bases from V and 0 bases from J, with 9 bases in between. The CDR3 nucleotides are TGTGCCAGCAGCTCCCAGGGAACAACTAATGAAAAACTGTTTTTT. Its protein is CASSSQGTTNEKLFF. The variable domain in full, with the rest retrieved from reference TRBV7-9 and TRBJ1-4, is DTGVSQNPRHKITKRGQNVTFRCDPISEHNRLYWYRQTLGQGPEFLTYFQNEAQLEKSRLLSDRFSAERPKGSFSTLEIQRTEQGDSAMYLCASSSQGTTNEKLFFGSGTQLSVL.

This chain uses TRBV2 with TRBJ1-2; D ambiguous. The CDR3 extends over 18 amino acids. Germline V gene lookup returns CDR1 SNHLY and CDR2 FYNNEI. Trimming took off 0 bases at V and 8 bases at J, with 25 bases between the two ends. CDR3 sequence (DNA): TGTGCCAGCAGTGAAGCGAAAGGCTCGGCGGGTCACCGACTAGGCTACACCTTC. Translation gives CASSEAKGSAGHRLGYTF. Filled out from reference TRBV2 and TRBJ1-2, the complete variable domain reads EPEVTQTPSHQVTQMGQEVILRCVPISNHLYFYWYRQILGQKVEFLVSFYNNEISEKSEIFDDQFSVERPDGSNFTLKIRSTKLEDSAMYFCASSEAKGSAGHRLGYTFGSGTRLTVV.

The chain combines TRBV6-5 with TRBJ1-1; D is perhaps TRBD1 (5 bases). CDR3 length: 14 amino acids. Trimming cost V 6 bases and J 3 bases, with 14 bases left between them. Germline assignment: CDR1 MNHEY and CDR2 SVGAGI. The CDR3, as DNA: TGTGCCAGCAGCGAGCGGGGGTTTCACACTGAAGCTTTCTTT. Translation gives CASSERGFHTEAFF.

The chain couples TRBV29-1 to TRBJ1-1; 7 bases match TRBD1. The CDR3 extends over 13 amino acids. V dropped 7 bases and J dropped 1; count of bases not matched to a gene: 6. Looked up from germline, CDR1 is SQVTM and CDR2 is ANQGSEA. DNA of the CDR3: TGCAGCGCTGATGACAGGGCGAACACTGAAGCTTTCTTT. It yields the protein CSADDRANTEAFF.

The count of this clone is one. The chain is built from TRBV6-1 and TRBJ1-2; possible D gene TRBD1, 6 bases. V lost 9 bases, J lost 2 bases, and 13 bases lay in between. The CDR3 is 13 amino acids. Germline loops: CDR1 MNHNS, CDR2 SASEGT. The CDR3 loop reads CASDTDRNYGYTF. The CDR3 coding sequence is TGTGCCAGTGACACGGACAGAAACTATGGCTACACCTTC.

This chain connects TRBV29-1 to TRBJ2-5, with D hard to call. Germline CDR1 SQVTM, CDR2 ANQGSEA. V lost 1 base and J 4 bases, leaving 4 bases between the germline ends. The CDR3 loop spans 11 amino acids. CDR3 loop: CSVEARETQYF. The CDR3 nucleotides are TGCAGCGTTGAAGCCAGAGAGACCCAGTACTTC.

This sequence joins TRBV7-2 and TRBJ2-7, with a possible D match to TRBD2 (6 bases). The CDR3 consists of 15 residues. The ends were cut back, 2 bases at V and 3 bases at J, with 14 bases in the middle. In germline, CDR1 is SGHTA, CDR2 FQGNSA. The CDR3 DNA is TGTGCCAGCAGCTTAATTCGGGCTAGCGTCTACGAGCAGTACTTC. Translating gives CASSLIRASVYEQYF.

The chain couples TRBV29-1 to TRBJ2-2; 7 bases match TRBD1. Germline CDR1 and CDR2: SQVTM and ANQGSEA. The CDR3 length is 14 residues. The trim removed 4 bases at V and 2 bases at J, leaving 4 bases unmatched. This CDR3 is CSVGQGGNTGELFF. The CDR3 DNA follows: TGCAGCGTTGGACAGGGTGGAAACACCGGGGAGCTGTTTTTT.